Following are 8 T cell receptor beta chains from one sample sequenced in a study of blood T cell repertoires in COVID-19. Sequenced by immunoSEQ multiplex PCR; TCRdb stores in-frame clones only, minus some. Of around 40,000 clones listed, roughly 89% are singletons. Sequencing was carried out using peripheral blood. These receptors were obtained from a man between 60 and 75 years old with active COVID-19.

The genes are TRBV10-3 and TRBJ2-7; weak D call: TRBD2 (5 bases). V lost 5 bases, J lost 0 bases, and 14 bases lay in between. The CDR3 runs 15 residues. Germline values: CDR1 ENHRY, CDR2 SYGVKD. CDR3 DNA sequence: TGTGCCATCAGTCCTAGCCGGAATAGCTCCTACGAGCAGTACTTC. Translated, it gives CAISPSRNSSYEQYF.

J is TRBJ2-5 and V is TRBV6-4; perhaps TRBD2 as D (6 bases). The CDR3 runs to 13 residues. V was trimmed by 0 bases and J by 9 bases, leaving 11 bases between them. Germline V gene lookup returns CDR1 MRHNA and CDR2 SNTAGT. The CDR3: CASSDSAGRAQYF. The CDR3 DNA follows: TGTGCCAGCAGTGACTCGGCGGGACGGGCCCAGTACTTC.

This chain uses TRBV4-2 with TRBJ2-3, with 10 positions matching TRBD2. The CDR3 is made up of 17 amino acids. CDR1 LGHNA and CDR2 YNFKEQ come from the germline V gene. V trimming: 3 bases; J trimming: 0 bases; junction bases outside the gene matches: 6. CDR3 residues: CASSHPLAGESTDTQYF. The CDR3 region has the DNA TGTGCCAGCAGCCACCCCCTAGCGGGAGAGAGCACAGATACGCAGTATTTT.

The chain carries TRBV9 and TRBJ2-5; 9 bases map to TRBD2. Germline trimming cut 3 bases from V and 3 bases from J; bases unmatched to any gene: 6. There are 15 residues in the CDR3. Germline CDR1 SGDLS, CDR2 YYNGEE. In DNA, the CDR3 is TGTGCCAGCAGCGGTCGCGGGAGGGCCGAAGAGACCCAGTACTTC. It translates to CASSGRGRAEETQYF.

This clone was recorded once. The rearrangement links TRBV7-2 to TRBJ1-1, with 7 bases identical to TRBD1. Losses at the gene ends were 5 bases for V and 0 bases for J; bases not matched to a gene: 9. Germline V gene data show CDR1 as SGHTA and CDR2 as FQGNSA. The CDR3 totals 16 residues. CDR3 in amino acids: CASSPMTGFVNTEAFF. The CDR3 DNA reads as TGTGCCAGCAGCCCGATGACAGGGTTTGTGAACACTGAAGCTTTCTTT.

The chain uses TRBV6-4 and TRBJ1-6; possible D gene TRBD1, 5 bases. There are 13 residues in the CDR3. V lost 3 bases and J 9 bases, leaving 9 bases between the germline ends. Germline V gives CDR1 MRHNA, CDR2 SNTAGT. CDR3 DNA sequence: TGTGCCAGCAGTGAGTCCGGGGGTTCACCCCTCCACTTT. This encodes CASSESGGSPLHF.

This clone appeared a single time. The chain has TRBV19 and TRBJ1-5, with TRBD1 matching 8 bases. J was trimmed by 8 bases and V by 4 bases; bases with no gene match: 10. Germline CDR1 and CDR2: LNHDA and SQIVND (reference sequence). The CDR3 sequence is 15 residues long. The CDR3 DNA reads TGTGCCAGTAGTAACCACGACAGGGGCCCTAAGCCCCAGCATTTT. As protein: CASSNHDRGPKPQHF.

The chain carries TRBV28 and TRBJ1-2; perhaps TRBD1 as D (6 bases). The V end was cut by 7 bases, the J end by 0 bases, with 12 bases between. The germline V gene encodes CDR1 MDHEN and CDR2 SYDVKM. This CDR3 contains 14 residues. CDR3 nucleotides: TGTGCCAGCATCCCTGGGGGCGCTAACTATGGCTACACCTTC. Its translation is CASIPGGANYGYTF.